These 19 T cell receptor beta chains originate from one sample sequenced in a study of T cells in localized non-small cell lung cancer. Some clones are missing from TCRdb's copy, which holds only in-frame ones; the method was immunoSEQ multiplex PCR. The sample includes some 2,900 clones, 21% of them seen just once. This specimen consisted of normal lung tissue next to the tumor, obtained before any cancer treatment. The receptors here all came from a woman aged 40-70 years with stage I lung adenocarcinoma.

The V gene is TRBV6-1, the J gene TRBJ2-3, with 8 bases fitting TRBD1. The CDR3 runs to 17 residues. CDR1 and CDR2 from the germline V gene are MNHNS and SASEGT. The trim removed 1 base at V and 3 bases at J, leaving 9 bases unmatched. CDR3 sequence reads: CASSEGRGPEVTDTQYF. CDR3 nucleotides: TGTGCCAGCAGTGAAGGCAGGGGGCCAGAGGTAACAGATACGCAGTATTTT.

The V call is TRBV19, the J call TRBJ2-3, with D possibly matching TRBD1 (6 bases). Germline CDR1 reads LNHDA; CDR2 reads SQIVND (reference sequence). V lost 3 bases, J lost 4 bases, and 14 bases lay in between. The CDR3 is 15 residues long. CDR3 DNA: TGTGCCAGTAGTATGGGGGCCTGGGCCCCAGATACGCAGTATTTT. Translation: CASSMGAWAPDTQYF.

A few counts support this clone. V usage is TRBV28 and J usage is TRBJ1-1; 7 nucleotides match TRBD1. Trimming at V came to 1 base and at J to 10 bases, leaving 6 bases not matched to a gene. The length of the CDR3 is 13 residues. The V gene's germline CDR1 is MDHEN and CDR2 SYDVKM. In DNA form, the CDR3 reads TGTGCCAGCAGTTTATCGACAGGGATCGGAGCTTTCTTT. It codes for CASSLSTGIGAFF.

The rearrangement joins TRBV11-3 to TRBJ2-1; 9 bases are shared with TRBD1. V gave up 5 bases and J gave up 5 bases; unmatched junction bases: 13. Germline V CDR1 and CDR2: SGHNT, YENEEA. The CDR3 spans 17 residues. DNA for the CDR3: TGTGCCAGCAGCCCACGCCCCGGGACAGGGCTCGACAATGAGCAGTTCTTC. It codes for CASSPRPGTGLDNEQFF.

The CDR3 nucleotides read TGTGCCAGCTCTCGGACAGTGGGGAATGAAAAACTGTTTTTT. Translating it yields CASSRTVGNEKLFF. The rearrangement uses TRBV11-3 and TRBJ1-4; a weak D match, TRBD1 (6 bases). This CDR3 spans 14 amino acids. V gave up 8 bases and J gave up 5 bases, with 15 bases separating them. CDR1 is SGHNT, CDR2 YENEEA, per germline. The variable domain in full, with the rest retrieved from reference TRBV11-3 and TRBJ1-4, is EAGVVQSPRYKIIEKKQPVAFWCNPISGHNTLYWYLQNLGQGPELLIRYENEEAVDDSQLPKDRFSAERLKGVDSTLKIQPAELGDSAVYLCASSRTVGNEKLFFGSGTQLSVL.

The chain links TRBV6-8 to TRBJ1-4, with a tentative D call TRBD1 (5 bases). This CDR3 region has 14 residues. Germline V CDR1 and CDR2: MNHGY, SAAAGT. The V end was cut by 5 bases, the J end by 4 bases, with 11 bases between. The DNA for the CDR3 is TGTGCCAGCAGTGGTGGGACCAGTAATGAAAAACTGTTTTTT. Its protein is CASSGGTSNEKLFF.

The chain uses TRBV7-5 and TRBJ1-5; the DNA was not compared with TRBD1, the D call given in the table. TRBV7-5 is assigned pseudogene status. This CDR3 is 17 amino acids long. The CDR3 DNA follows: TGTGCCAGCAGCTTAGTCGGGACACGGCATAGCAATCAGCCCCAGCATTTT. Its protein is CASSLVGTRHSNQPQHF.

This rearrangement joins TRBV28 to TRBJ2-1; no firm D call. From germline, CDR1 is MDHEN and CDR2 SYDVKM. Trimming removed 7 bases at V and 3 bases at J, with 16 bases between. The CDR3 sequence is 15 residues long. CDR3 sequence: CASNGSGRDYNEQFF. CDR3 in DNA: TGTGCCAGCAACGGGTCAGGCCGCGACTACAATGAGCAGTTCTTC.

J is TRBJ2-3 and V is TRBV11-3; a weak D match, TRBD2 (6 bases). The CDR3 has 14 amino acids. V was clipped by 3 bases and J by 0 bases, with 7 bases between them. The V gene's germline CDR1 is SGHNT and CDR2 YENEEA. The CDR3 loop reads CASSLSGSTDTQYF. The DNA for the CDR3 is TGTGCCAGCAGCTTGAGCGGGAGCACAGATACGCAGTATTTT. The full variable domain, rest sourced from reference TRBV11-3 and TRBJ2-3, is EAGVVQSPRYKIIEKKQPVAFWCNPISGHNTLYWYLQNLGQGPELLIRYENEEAVDDSQLPKDRFSAERLKGVDSTLKIQPAELGDSAVYLCASSLSGSTDTQYFGPGTRLTVL.

This clone was seen a few times. The rearrangement joins TRBV4-1 to TRBJ2-1; TRBD2 is a possible D gene (6 bases). In germline, CDR1 is MGHRA, CDR2 YSYEKL. Trimming shortened V by 0 bases and J by 0 bases, and 15 bases separated the two germline ends. This CDR3 has 18 residues. The CDR3 protein is CASSQEGGPLSSYNEQFF. As DNA, the CDR3 is TGCGCCAGCAGCCAAGAAGGAGGGCCTTTGAGCTCCTACAATGAGCAGTTCTTC.

The V call is TRBV6-8, the J call TRBJ2-5; 8 bases match TRBD1. V lost 0 bases and J lost 1; bases outside the gene matches: 10. The CDR3 is 18 amino acids. From germline, CDR1 is MNHGY and CDR2 SAAAGT. The CDR3 loop reads CASSYSSRPGGRQETQYF. CDR3 sequence (DNA): TGTGCCAGCAGTTACTCGAGTAGGCCAGGGGGCCGCCAAGAGACCCAGTACTTC.

Relative to its sample, this clone is medium-sized (0.01 to 0.1%). The V gene is TRBV11-3, the J gene TRBJ1-2, with D tentatively TRBD1 (6 bases). V was cut by 0 bases and J by 7 bases, with 12 bases left in between. This CDR3 is 14 amino acids long. Per germline, CDR1 SGHNT and CDR2 YENEEA. This CDR3 is CASSLDATGFGYTF. The CDR3 DNA is TGTGCCAGCAGCTTAGATGCCACAGGGTTTGGCTACACCTTC.

This clone was detected a few times. Here the CDR3 reads CASSLSAGVNYGYTF. CDR3 DNA: TGTGCCAGCAGCTTGTCGGCAGGGGTTAACTATGGCTACACCTTC. The chain employs TRBV11-3 and TRBJ1-2; TRBD1 is a possible D gene (6 bases). In germline, CDR1 is SGHNT, CDR2 YENEEA. This CDR3 is 15 amino acids long. Trimming left V 3 bases short and J 1 base short, with 12 bases between.

The chain recombines TRBV30 with TRBJ1-1; unclear D gene. This CDR3 is built from 12 residues. The V end lost 2 bases, the J end lost 1 base, and 5 bases lay between the germline ends. Germline loops: CDR1 GTSNPN, CDR2 SVGIG (reference sequence). The CDR3 DNA reads as TGTGCCTGGAGTCTAGGGAACACTGAAGCTTTCTTT. This gives the protein CAWSLGNTEAFF.

This rearrangement joins TRBV4-1 to TRBJ2-7; D is unresolved. Germline V CDR1 and CDR2: MGHRA, YSYEKL. Trimming took off 1 base at V and 3 bases at J, with 13 bases between the two ends. The CDR3 extends over 15 amino acids. CDR3 protein: CASSQVFPPVYEQYF. The CDR3 DNA is TGCGCCAGCAGCCAAGTATTTCCCCCCGTCTACGAGCAGTACTTC.

The genes are TRBV30 and TRBJ1-4; TRBD1 agrees at 7 bases. This CDR3 is built from 14 residues. V shed 1 base, J shed 7 bases, and the junction held 6 bases outside the gene matches. CDR1 GTSNPN and CDR2 SVGIG come from the germline V gene (reference sequence). As DNA, the CDR3 is TGTGCCTGGAGTGGCCGACAGGGTGTTGAAAAACTGTTTTTT. It is translated as CAWSGRQGVEKLFF.

This clone was detected only a few times. The rearrangement uses TRBV28 and TRBJ1-6, with 10 bases aligning to TRBD1. Looked up from germline, CDR1 is MDHEN and CDR2 is SYDVKM. The CDR3 loop spans 14 amino acids. V lost 7 bases to trimming and J lost 10 bases; unmatched junction nucleotides: 7. This CDR3 reads CASNGGTGVSPLHF. The DNA of the CDR3 is TGTGCCAGCAACGGCGGGACAGGGGTCTCACCCCTCCACTTT.

In its sample, this clone was seen a few times. The V gene is TRBV11-3, the J gene TRBJ1-1, with D possibly TRBD1 on 5 matching bases. There are 15 residues in the CDR3. The germline V and J ends were trimmed by 0 bases and 4 bases, with 12 bases remaining between them. Germline values: CDR1 SGHNT, CDR2 YENEEA. The CDR3 region has the DNA TGTGCCAGCAGCTTAGAGGCAGCAGGGCGCACTGAAGCTTTCTTT. It yields the protein CASSLEAAGRTEAFF. The variable domain in full, completed from reference TRBV11-3 and TRBJ1-1, reads EAGVVQSPRYKIIEKKQPVAFWCNPISGHNTLYWYLQNLGQGPELLIRYENEEAVDDSQLPKDRFSAERLKGVDSTLKIQPAELGDSAVYLCASSLEAAGRTEAFFGQGTRLTVV.

This clone was seen only once. CDR3: CSVLQNKETQYF. The DNA of the CDR3 is TGCAGCGTTTTACAGAATAAAGAGACCCAGTACTTC. V is TRBV29-1 and J is TRBJ2-5; D remains ambiguous. V was clipped by 5 bases and J by 3 bases, with 10 bases between them. The CDR3 totals 12 residues. Germline lookup yields CDR1 SQVTM and CDR2 ANQGSEA.